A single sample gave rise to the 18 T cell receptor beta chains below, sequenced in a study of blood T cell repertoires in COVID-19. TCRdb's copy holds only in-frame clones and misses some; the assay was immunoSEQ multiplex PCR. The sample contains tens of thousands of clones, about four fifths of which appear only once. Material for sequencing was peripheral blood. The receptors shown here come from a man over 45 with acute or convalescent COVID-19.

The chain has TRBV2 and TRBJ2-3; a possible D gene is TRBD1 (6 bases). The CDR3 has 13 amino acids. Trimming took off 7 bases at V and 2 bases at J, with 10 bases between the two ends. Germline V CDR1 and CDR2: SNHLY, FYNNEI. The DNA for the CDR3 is TGTGCCAGCAACGGACAGTTCACAGATACGCAGTATTTT. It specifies CASNGQFTDTQYF.

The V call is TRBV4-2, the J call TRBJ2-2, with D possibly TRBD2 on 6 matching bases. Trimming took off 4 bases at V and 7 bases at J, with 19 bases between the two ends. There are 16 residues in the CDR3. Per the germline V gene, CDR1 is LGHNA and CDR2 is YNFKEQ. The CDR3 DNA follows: TGTGCCAGCAGCCCGGAGGGCAGGGAGATCGGCGGGGAGCTGTTTTTT. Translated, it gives CASSPEGREIGGELFF.

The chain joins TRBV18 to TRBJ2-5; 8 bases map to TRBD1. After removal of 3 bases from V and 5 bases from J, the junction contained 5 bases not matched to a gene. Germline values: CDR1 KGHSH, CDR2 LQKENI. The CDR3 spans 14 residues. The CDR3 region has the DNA TGTGCCAGCTCACCCCAGGGGGCCGGGGAGACCCAGTACTTC. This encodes CASSPQGAGETQYF.

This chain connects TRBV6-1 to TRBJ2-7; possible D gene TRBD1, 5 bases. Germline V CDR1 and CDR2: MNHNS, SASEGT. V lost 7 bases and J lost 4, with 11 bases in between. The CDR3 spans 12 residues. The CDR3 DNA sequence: TGTGCCAGCACCCCTGGGGCTTACGAGCAGTACTTC. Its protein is CASTPGAYEQYF.

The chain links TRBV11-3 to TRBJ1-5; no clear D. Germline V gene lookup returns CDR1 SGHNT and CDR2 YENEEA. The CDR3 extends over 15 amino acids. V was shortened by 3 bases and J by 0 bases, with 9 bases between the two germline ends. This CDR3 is CASSLAGYSNQPQHF. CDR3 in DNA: TGTGCCAGCAGCTTGGCGGGGTATAGCAATCAGCCCCAGCATTTT.

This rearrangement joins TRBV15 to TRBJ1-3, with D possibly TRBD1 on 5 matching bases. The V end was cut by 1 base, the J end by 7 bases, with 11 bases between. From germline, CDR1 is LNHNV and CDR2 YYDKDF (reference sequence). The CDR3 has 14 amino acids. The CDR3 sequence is CATSRGLAGNTIYF. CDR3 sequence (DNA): TGTGCCACCAGCAGAGGATTGGCAGGGAACACCATATATTTT.

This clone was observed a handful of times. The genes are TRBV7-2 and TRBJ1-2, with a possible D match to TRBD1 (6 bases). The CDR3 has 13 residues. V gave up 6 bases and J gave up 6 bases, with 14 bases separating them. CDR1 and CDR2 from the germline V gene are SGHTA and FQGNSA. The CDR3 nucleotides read TGTGCCAGCAGTACAGGGTTTTCGGATGGCTACACCTTC. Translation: CASSTGFSDGYTF.

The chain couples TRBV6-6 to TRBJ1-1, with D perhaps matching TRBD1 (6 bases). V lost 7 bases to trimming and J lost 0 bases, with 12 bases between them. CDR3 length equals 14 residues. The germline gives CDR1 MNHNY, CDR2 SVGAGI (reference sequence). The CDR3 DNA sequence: TGTGCCAGCATTCATGGGGACATGAACACTGAAGCTTTCTTT. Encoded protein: CASIHGDMNTEAFF.

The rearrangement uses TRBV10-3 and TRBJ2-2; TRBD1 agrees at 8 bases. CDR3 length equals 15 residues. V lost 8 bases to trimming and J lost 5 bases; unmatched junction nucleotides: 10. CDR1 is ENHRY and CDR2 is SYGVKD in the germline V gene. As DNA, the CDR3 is TGTGCCATCGCGGCGGGACAGGAAGGAACCGGGGAGCTGTTTTTT. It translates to CAIAAGQEGTGELFF.

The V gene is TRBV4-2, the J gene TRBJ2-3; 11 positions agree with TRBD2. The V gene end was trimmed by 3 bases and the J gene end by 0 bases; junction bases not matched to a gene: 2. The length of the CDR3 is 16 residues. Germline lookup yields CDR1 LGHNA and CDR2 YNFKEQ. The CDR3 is CASSHPSGGSTDTQYF. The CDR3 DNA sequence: TGTGCCAGCAGCCACCCTAGCGGGGGGAGCACAGATACGCAGTATTTT.

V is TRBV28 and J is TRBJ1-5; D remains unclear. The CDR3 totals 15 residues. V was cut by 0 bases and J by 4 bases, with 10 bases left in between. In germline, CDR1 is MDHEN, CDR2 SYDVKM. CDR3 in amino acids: CASSLWVTENQPQHF. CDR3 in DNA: TGTGCCAGCAGTTTATGGGTTACAGAAAATCAGCCCCAGCATTTT.

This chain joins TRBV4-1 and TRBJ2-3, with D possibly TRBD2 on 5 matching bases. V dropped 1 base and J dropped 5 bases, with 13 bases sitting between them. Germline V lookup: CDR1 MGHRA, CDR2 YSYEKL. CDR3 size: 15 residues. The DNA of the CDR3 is TGCGCCAGCAGCCAAGGTTTGAGGGTGGGAGATACGCAGTATTTT. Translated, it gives CASSQGLRVGDTQYF.

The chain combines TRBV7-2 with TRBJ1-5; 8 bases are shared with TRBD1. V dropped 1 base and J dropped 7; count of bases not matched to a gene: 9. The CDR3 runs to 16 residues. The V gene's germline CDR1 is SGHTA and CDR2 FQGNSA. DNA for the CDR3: TGTGCCAGCAGCTTAGGAGCTCAGGGGGCTGGGCAGCCCCAGCATTTT. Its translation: CASSLGAQGAGQPQHF.

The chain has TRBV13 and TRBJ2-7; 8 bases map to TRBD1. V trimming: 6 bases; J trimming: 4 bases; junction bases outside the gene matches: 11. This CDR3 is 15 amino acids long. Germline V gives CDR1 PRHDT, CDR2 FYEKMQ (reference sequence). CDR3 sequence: CASSPTGVNLYEQYF. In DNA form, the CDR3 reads TGTGCCAGCAGTCCGACAGGGGTAAATCTTTACGAGCAGTACTTC.

CDR3 sequence: CAIKTDKDEKLFF. The CDR3 DNA follows: TGTGCCATCAAGACAGACAAGGACGAAAAACTGTTTTTT. The rearrangement links TRBV3-1 (or the pseudogene TRBV3-2) to TRBJ1-4; D perhaps matches TRBD1 (5 bases). This CDR3 is built from 13 residues. V lost 10 bases to trimming and J lost 8 bases, with 17 bases between them. CDR1 is LGHDT and CDR2 is YNNKEL in the germline V gene (reference sequence).

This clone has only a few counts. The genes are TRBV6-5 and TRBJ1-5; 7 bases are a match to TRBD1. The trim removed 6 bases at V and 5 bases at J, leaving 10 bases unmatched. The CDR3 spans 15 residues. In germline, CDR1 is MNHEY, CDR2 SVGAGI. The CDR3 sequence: CASSPGTVGDQPQHF. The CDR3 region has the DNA TGTGCCAGCAGCCCAGGGACAGTTGGTGATCAGCCCCAGCATTTT.

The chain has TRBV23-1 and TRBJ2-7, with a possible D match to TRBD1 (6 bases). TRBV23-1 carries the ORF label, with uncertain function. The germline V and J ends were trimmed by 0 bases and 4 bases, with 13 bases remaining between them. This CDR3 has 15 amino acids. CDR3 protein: CASSQSGAEVYEQYF. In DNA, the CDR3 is TGCGCCAGCAGTCAATCGGGGGCAGAGGTATACGAGCAGTACTTC.

The CDR3 nucleotides read TGTGCCAGCGGCCGGGAAGGCCATCAGCCCCAGCATTTT. It specifies CASGREGHQPQHF. The chain is built from TRBV2 and TRBJ1-5; D is uncertain. The ends were cut back, 8 bases at V and 5 bases at J, with 13 bases in the middle. Germline loops: CDR1 SNHLY, CDR2 FYNNEI. The CDR3 loop spans 13 amino acids.